The source of this TCR beta chain is a study of cytomegalovirus exposure and HLA in healthy donors. Study observations and caveats: Despite most TCR sequences being rare, some public TCRs occurred in many donors.

At sampling all donors were nominally healthy, likely with unrecorded immune exposures. Use of 60 Vbeta and 13 Jbeta primers characterized the PCR. Assay used: immunoSEQ multiplex PCR; TCRdb lists only in-frame clones, some missing. The data hold approximately 170,000 clones, with 75% to 85% observed a single time. A remark on this clone: The antigen is unknown.

The ends were cut back, 2 bases at V and 7 bases at J, with 17 bases in the middle. There are 16 residues in the CDR3. The V gene's germline CDR1 is SNHLY and CDR2 FYNNEI. Material for sequencing was PBMCs. The rearrangement uses TRBV2 and TRBJ2-2; D may be TRBD2 (5 bases). The receptor's source is a male donor in good health and CMV-seropositive. Here the CDR3 DNA reads TGTGCCAGCAGTGAACAGGCCCCTAGCCGGGTCGGGGAGCTGTTTTTT. Residues: CASSEQAPSRVGELFF.